The following is a TCR beta chain sequence with its context. The sample belongs to a study of blood T cell repertoires in COVID-19. This CDR3 is 15 amino acids long. Trimming pared 3 bases from V and 1 base from J, leaving 13 bases between. Germline loops: CDR1 MNHEY, CDR2 SVGEGT. Some clones are missing from TCRdb's copy, which holds only in-frame ones; the method was immunoSEQ multiplex PCR. The sample lists approximately 270,000 clones, nearly 90% occurring once. The V gene is TRBV6-2 or TRBV6-3, the J gene TRBJ2-7, with D perhaps TRBD1 (6 bases). This receptor was obtained from a man between 18 and 29 years old with active or convalescent COVID-19. The material sequenced was peripheral blood. The DNA for the CDR3 is TGTGCCAGCAGTTATGAGGGGGTCGGGTCCTACGAGCAGTACTTC. It translates to CASSYEGVGSYEQYF.